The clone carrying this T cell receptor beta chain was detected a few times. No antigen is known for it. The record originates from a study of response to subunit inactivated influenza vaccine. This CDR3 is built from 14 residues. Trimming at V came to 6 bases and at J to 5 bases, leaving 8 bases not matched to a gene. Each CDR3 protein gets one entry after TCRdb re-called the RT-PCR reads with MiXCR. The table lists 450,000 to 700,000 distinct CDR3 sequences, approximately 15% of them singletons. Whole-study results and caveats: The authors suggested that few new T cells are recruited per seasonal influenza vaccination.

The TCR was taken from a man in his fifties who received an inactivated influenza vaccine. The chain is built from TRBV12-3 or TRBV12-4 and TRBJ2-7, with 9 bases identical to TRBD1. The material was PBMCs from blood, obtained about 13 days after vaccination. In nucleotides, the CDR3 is TGTGCCAGCAGCCCGACAGGGGGGTGGAACGAGCAGTACTTC. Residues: CASSPTGGWNEQYF.